This T cell receptor (beta chain) was sequenced for a study of OX40 agonist ivuxolimab in advanced cancers. TCRdb's copy holds only in-frame clones and misses some; the assay was immunoSEQ multiplex PCR. Among fewer than 85,000 clones listed, 70% to 90% were seen once. Sequences were derived from CD4+ or CD8+ T cells sorted from blood, sampled in a trial of the OX40 agonist ivuxolimab. The TCR sequence derives from an adult with an advanced solid tumor such as melanoma, head and neck, liver or kidney cancer.

For the CDR3, the DNA is TGTGCCAGCAGCCCGCCCGCGCCCCGGGGGACAGATACGCAGTATTTT. Its protein is CASSPPAPRGTDTQYF. This chain connects TRBV7-2 to TRBJ2-3, with D possibly TRBD2 on 6 matching bases. Germline CDR1 is SGHTA and CDR2 is FQGNSA. V lost 5 bases and J lost 3, with 18 bases in between. This CDR3 has 16 residues. Drawing the rest from reference TRBV7-2 and TRBJ2-3, the complete variable domain is GAGVSQSPSNKVTEKGKDVELRCDPISGHTALYWYRQSLGQGLEFLIYFQGNSAPDKSGLPSDRFSAERTGGSVSTLTIQRTQQEDSAVYLCASSPPAPRGTDTQYFGPGTRLTVL.